These 10 T cell receptor beta chains were sequenced from one sample in a study of blood T cell repertoires in COVID-19. Profiling relied on immunoSEQ multiplex PCR, and the TCRdb table lists in-frame clones only, not all of them. The sample lists fewer than 110,000 clones; approximately 84% were seen once. The sequencing sample was made of peripheral blood. These receptors originate from a human donor in a cohort sampled during active COVID-19.

V usage is TRBV6-5 and J usage is TRBJ1-1; 9 nucleotides agree with TRBD1. The CDR3 sequence is 13 residues long. The germline V gene has CDR1 MNHEY and CDR2 SVGAGI. With V trimmed by 6 bases and J by 4 bases, 3 bases remained unmatched. The CDR3 DNA reads as TGTGCCAGCAGAACAGGGGGCGGCACTGAAGCTTTCTTT. Translated, it gives CASRTGGGTEAFF.

In this sample, this clone turned up once. The chain joins TRBV3-1 (or the pseudogene TRBV3-2) to TRBJ2-3, with TRBD2 matching over 11 bases. The junction had 9 bases not matched to a gene; V was cut back by 1 base and J by 6 bases. CDR1 and CDR2 from the germline V gene are LGHDT and YNNKEL (reference sequence). This CDR3 spans 17 amino acids. The CDR3 DNA reads TGTGCCAGCAGCCAAGGTAGCGGACTAGCGGGTGTGGATACGCAGTATTTT. Its protein product is CASSQGSGLAGVDTQYF.

This clone has just one count. The chain carries TRBV7-9 and TRBJ2-2; D remains unclear. The CDR3 is made up of 14 amino acids. The germline CDR1 and CDR2 sequences are SEHNR and FQNEAQ (reference sequence). Trimming shortened V by 11 bases and J by 1 base, and 14 bases separated the two germline ends. The CDR3 is CACLSDLNTGELFF. CDR3 nucleotides: TGTGCCTGCCTGAGCGACTTGAACACCGGGGAGCTGTTTTTT.

In the case of this clone: An end of the junction differs from the germline gene, which may be a read error. This rearrangement joins TRBV27 to TRBJ1-1, with 9 bases that match TRBD1. Looked up from germline, CDR1 is MNHEY and CDR2 is SMNVEV (reference sequence). The CDR3 has 15 residues. CDR3 DNA: TGTGCCACCAGTAAAGAAACAGGGGGCCACACTGAAGCTTTCTTT. Residues: CATSKETGGHTEAFF.

J is TRBJ2-3 and V is TRBV13; D is perhaps TRBD2 (5 bases). From germline, CDR1 is PRHDT and CDR2 FYEKMQ (reference sequence). Trimming shortened V by 8 bases and J by 2 bases, and 14 bases separated the two germline ends. The CDR3 covers 14 residues. CDR3 in DNA: TGTGCCAGCCCGCAAGAGGGAAACACAGATACGCAGTATTTT. Translated: CASPQEGNTDTQYF.

J is TRBJ2-3 and V is TRBV3-1 (or the pseudogene TRBV3-2), with 9 nucleotides matching TRBD1. This CDR3 is built from 16 residues. The V segment lost 0 bases and the J segment 4 bases; nucleotides outside the gene matches: 5. Per germline, CDR1 LGHDT and CDR2 YNNKEL (reference sequence). CDR3 DNA sequence: TGTGCCAGCAGCCAAGATTACAGGGGGCGCGCAGATACGCAGTATTTT. Its translation is CASSQDYRGRADTQYF.

This rearrangement joins TRBV5-4 to TRBJ2-2; no reliable D call. The length of the CDR3 is 14 residues. V lost 0 bases and J lost 3, with 6 bases in between. Germline V gene sequence: CDR1 SGHNT, CDR2 YYREEE (reference sequence). CDR3 loop: CASSLARDTGELFF. The DNA for the CDR3 is TGTGCCAGCAGCTTGGCCCGGGACACCGGGGAGCTGTTTTTT.

V and J are TRBV25-1 and TRBJ2-1; 7 bases fit TRBD2. The CDR3 runs to 16 residues. Trimming at V came to 1 base and at J to 5 bases, leaving 8 bases not matched to a gene. The V gene's germline CDR1 is MGHDK and CDR2 SYGVNS. CDR3 nucleotides: TGTGCCAGCAGTGAATGGGGGGGACTGACCAACAATGAGCAGTTCTTC. As protein: CASSEWGGLTNNEQFF.

The gene calls are TRBV7-3 and TRBJ2-1; possibly TRBD1 for D (5 bases). This CDR3 is built from 16 residues. Germline V lookup: CDR1 SGHTA, CDR2 FQGTGA. V was clipped by 5 bases and J by 0 bases, with 14 bases between them. The CDR3 region is CASSLYGHSSYNEQFF. CDR3 sequence (DNA): TGTGCCAGCAGCCTCTACGGACACTCCTCCTACAATGAGCAGTTCTTC.

V is TRBV27 and J is TRBJ1-2; TRBD1 matches 8 bases. Germline V gene lookup returns CDR1 MNHEY and CDR2 SMNVEV (reference sequence). The CDR3 loop spans 14 amino acids. The ends lost 5 bases at V and 4 bases at J; junction bases unmatched: 6. The CDR3 DNA follows: TGTGCCAGCAGTCCCCCGGGACAGGTCTATGGCTACACCTTC. Translated: CASSPPGQVYGYTF.